This is a list of T cell receptor beta chains from one sample in a study of shared clonotypes between healthy human individuals. This table comes from immunoSEQ multiplex PCR, and its TCRdb copy is limited to in-frame clones, with some not included. The sample contains some 2,000,000 clones, around 95% of which appear only once. Sequencing was carried out using naive CD4+ T cells sorted from blood. Receptors were obtained from a man aged 18 to 29 in good health. The CDR3 runs from the conserved cysteine through the conserved F or W. The order of the fields is D gene, J gene, clone size, V gene, CDR3 protein, CDR3 DNA. D genes are given only for firm matches. Clone sizes are given selectively: once, few, many, or a class where the clone is expanded.

.	TRBJ1-6	.	TRBV11-2	CASSAGHSVPSPLHF	TGTGCCAGCAGCGCGGGACACTCGGTTCCCTCACCCCTCCACTTT
.	TRBJ1-2	.	TRBV19	CASSESGTHYGYTF	TGTGCCAGTAGTGAGTCCGGGACACACTATGGCTACACCTTC
TRBD1	TRBJ1-1	.	TRBV5-1	CASSQGQGRTEAFF	TGCGCCAGCAGCCAAGGACAGGGGCGAACTGAAGCTTTCTTT
TRBD1	TRBJ1-2	.	TRBV7-9	CASSSPGTGNGYTF	TGTGCCAGCAGCTCCCCCGGGACAGGGAACGGCTACACCTTC
TRBD2	TRBJ2-3	.	TRBV4-1	CASSPRIAGGLDTQYF	TGCGCCAGCAGCCCCCGTATAGCGGGGGGATTGGATACGCAGTATTTT
.	TRBJ1-1	.	TRBV11-2	CASSLGPGRNTEAFF	TGTGCCAGCAGCTTAGGCCCGGGGCGGAACACTGAAGCTTTCTTT
.	TRBJ2-3	.	TRBV7-9	CASSLAPIGTQYF	TGTGCCAGCAGCTTAGCGCCCATCGGTACGCAGTATTTT
.	TRBJ2-7	.	TRBV4-1	CASSQVQAYEQYF	TGCGCCAGCAGCCAAGTTCAAGCCTACGAGCAGTACTTC
TRBD2	TRBJ2-7	.	TRBV28	CASSTRGLAGNEQYF	TGTGCCAGCAGCACTAGGGGACTAGCGGGGAACGAGCAGTACTTC
.	TRBJ2-3	.	TRBV10-3	CAISEGTYPSTDTQYF	TGTGCCATCAGTGAAGGGACATATCCTAGCACAGATACGCAGTATTTT
TRBD1	TRBJ2-7	.	TRBV25-1	CASSEYSGTGGDEQYF	TGTGCCAGCAGTGAATATAGTGGGACAGGGGGCGACGAGCAGTACTTC
TRBD1	TRBJ1-2	.	TRBV7-2	CASSTGQGVYGYTF	TGTGCCAGCAGCACGGGACAGGGAGTCTATGGCTACACCTTC
TRBD1	TRBJ2-7	.	TRBV29-1	CSVLTGGAYEQYF	TGCAGCGTCCTGACAGGGGGGGCCTACGAGCAGTACTTC
.	TRBJ1-3	.	TRBV18	CASSPWADARTGNTIYF	TGTGCCAGCTCACCATGGGCGGACGCAAGGACTGGAAACACCATATATTTT
.	TRBJ2-7	.	TRBV30	CAWSVETSVQYF	TGTGCCTGGAGTGTAGAGACCTCAGTCCAGTACTTC
.	TRBJ1-4	.	TRBV6-1	CASSLEIRGLFF	TGTGCCAGCAGTTTAGAAATTCGGGGACTGTTTTTT
.	TRBJ1-1	.	TRBV2	CASRAVVRNTEAFF	TGTGCCAGCAGAGCAGTAGTTCGGAACACTGAAGCTTTCTTT
.	TRBJ2-5	.	TRBV5-1	CASSLDGIRETQYF	TGCGCCAGCAGCTTGGACGGGATCAGGGAGACCCAGTACTTC
.	TRBJ1-2	.	TRBV30	CAWSVAYYGYTF	TGTGCCTGGAGTGTGGCCTACTATGGCTACACCTTC
.	TRBJ2-7	.	TRBV4-3	CASSRGPDSSYEQYF	TGCGCCAGCAGCCGCGGACCGGACAGCTCCTACGAGCAGTACTTC
TRBD2	TRBJ2-2	.	TRBV29-1	CSGAYSGYIGTGELFF	TGCAGCGGTGCTTATAGCGGGTACATAGGCACCGGGGAGCTGTTTTTT
.	TRBJ1-2	.	TRBV5-6	CASSPRTGGPGEDGYTF	TGTGCCAGCAGCCCCCGGACGGGAGGCCCTGGGGAAGATGGCTACACCTTC
TRBD1	TRBJ2-2	.	TRBV5-1	CASDRGGSSGELFF	TGCGCCAGCGACAGGGGAGGTTCGTCCGGGGAGCTGTTTTTT
.	TRBJ2-7	.	TRBV2	CASKLDSYEQYF	TGTGCCAGCAAGCTAGACTCCTACGAGCAGTACTTC
TRBD1	TRBJ2-2	.	TRBV6-4	CAKGGLDRDRSGELFF	TGTGCCAAGGGGGGTCTGGACAGGGATAGGTCCGGGGAGCTGTTTTTT
TRBD2	TRBJ2-6	.	TRBV7-3	CASSPGGASGANVLTF	TGTGCCAGCAGCCCGGGAGGGGCCTCTGGGGCCAACGTCCTGACTTTC
.	TRBJ2-6	.	TRBV10-3	CAISESKNSGANVLTF	TGTGCCATCAGTGAGTCAAAGAACTCTGGGGCCAACGTCCTGACTTTC
TRBD2	TRBJ2-4	.	TRBV12-5	CASGASGTSGNIQYF	TGTGCTAGTGGTGCCTCCGGGACTAGCGGAAACATTCAGTACTTC
.	TRBJ1-1	.	TRBV5-4	CASSLGGSRNTEAFF	TGTGCCAGCAGCTTGGGGGGGAGCAGGAACACTGAAGCTTTCTTT
TRBD1	TRBJ2-4	.	TRBV4-1	CASSQDPEPGQGKRNIQYF	TGCGCCAGCAGCCAAGATCCTGAACCGGGACAGGGAAAACGGAACATTCAGTACTTC
.	TRBJ2-2	.	TRBV9	CASSGLGTANTGELFF	TGTGCCAGCAGCGGACTAGGGACAGCGAACACCGGGGAGCTGTTTTTT
.	TRBJ2-7	.	TRBV10-2	CASRVAVGAYEQYF	TGCGCCAGCAGAGTAGCGGTGGGGGCCTACGAGCAGTACTTC
.	TRBJ2-1	.	TRBV11-2	CASSLELEGYNEQFF	TGTGCCAGCAGCTTAGAGCTAGAGGGGTACAATGAGCAGTTCTTC
.	TRBJ1-2	.	TRBV6-5	CASSRRGYGYTF	TGTGCCAGCAGCCGCCGGGGCTATGGCTACACCTTC
TRBD1	TRBJ2-7	.	TRBV28	CASSLSHRGVTYEQYF	TGTGCCAGCAGTTTATCTCACAGGGGGGTAACCTACGAGCAGTACTTC
TRBD1	TRBJ1-2	.	TRBV5-1	CASSPRTGSGYGYTF	TGCGCCAGCAGCCCGAGGACAGGGTCGGGCTATGGCTACACCTTC
TRBD2	TRBJ2-3	.	TRBV4-3	CASSQDGGRTDTQYF	TGCGCCAGCAGCCAAGATGGCGGGAGAACAGATACGCAGTATTTT
.	TRBJ1-4	.	TRBV4-1	CASSQGPPSATNEKLFF	TGCGCCAGCAGCCAAGGCCCTCCTAGTGCAACTAATGAAAAACTGTTTTTT
TRBD2	TRBJ2-7	once	TRBV27	CASSWYVAGGPRGQYF	TGTGCCAGCAGTTGGTACGTAGCGGGAGGGCCACGGGGGCAGTACTTC
.	TRBJ1-1	.	TRBV29-1	CSVAWGVTEAFF	TGCAGCGTTGCGTGGGGTGTTACTGAAGCTTTCTTT
.	TRBJ1-1	.	TRBV5-1	CASSLEGLGTEAFF	TGCGCCAGCAGCTTGGAAGGTCTGGGCACTGAAGCTTTCTTT
TRBD1	TRBJ1-2	.	TRBV19	CASSIVDRAIVYGYTF	TGTGCCAGTAGTATCGTGGACAGGGCAATCGTCTATGGCTACACCTTC
.	TRBJ2-7	.	TRBV4-3	CASSQDMGHSYEQYF	TGCGCCAGCAGCCAAGATATGGGTCATTCCTACGAGCAGTACTTC